These 25 T cell receptor beta chains were all obtained from the same sample, sequenced in a study of T cell changes during pregnancy in multiple sclerosis. The assay was immunoSEQ multiplex PCR, and TCRdb's table has in-frame clones only and misses some. Among about 67,000 clones listed, around nine tenths were seen once. The sample consisted of peripheral blood, taken in the first trimester of pregnancy. The receptors here all came from a female donor in good health, enrolled as a control in a pregnancy study.

This chain links TRBV5-1 with TRBJ2-5, with a weak D call TRBD2 (5 bases). This CDR3 comprises 14 residues. Germline loops: CDR1 SGHRS, CDR2 YFSETQ. Trimming left V 5 bases short and J 0 bases short, with 11 bases between. This CDR3 is CASRLSGYQETQYF. The DNA of the CDR3 is TGCGCCAGCAGGCTCTCGGGGTACCAAGAGACCCAGTACTTC.

The gene calls are TRBV11-1 and TRBJ2-5; maybe TRBD1 (5 bases). Deletions cut 0 bases from V and 3 bases from J, with 8 bases between. Germline assignment: CDR1 SGHAT and CDR2 FQDESV (reference sequence). This CDR3 region has 14 residues. The CDR3 loop reads CASSLAGREETQYF. The CDR3 coding sequence is TGTGCCAGCAGCTTAGCAGGCAGGGAAGAGACCCAGTACTTC.

The chain uses TRBV19 and TRBJ2-7; 7 nucleotides match TRBD1. This CDR3 contains 15 residues. Germline values: CDR1 LNHDA, CDR2 SQIVND (reference sequence). The ends lost 6 bases at V and 0 bases at J; junction bases unmatched: 8. The CDR3 DNA is TGTGCCAGTAGCGGACCGGGACAGAGCTCCTACGAGCAGTACTTC. Translated, it gives CASSGPGQSSYEQYF.

The J gene is TRBJ1-2, the V gene TRBV7-9; D unclear. V was cut by 0 bases and J by 6 bases, with 14 bases left in between. The germline CDR1 and CDR2 sequences are SEHNR and FQNEAQ (reference sequence). CDR3 length: 15 amino acids. The CDR3 loop reads CASSLAPDLRDGYTF. CDR3 coding DNA: TGTGCCAGCAGCTTAGCCCCGGATCTGCGGGATGGCTACACCTTC.

CDR3 nucleotide sequence: TGTGCCAGCAGTTTAGCGGAACAGCCCCAGCATTTT. Amino acids: CASSLAEQPQHF. The chain couples TRBV28 to TRBJ1-5; D is unclear. The V gene's germline CDR1 is MDHEN and CDR2 SYDVKM. CDR3 length equals 12 residues. V dropped 2 bases and J dropped 7 bases, with 6 bases sitting between them.

This chain links TRBV4-1 with TRBJ2-7; D remains unclear. The CDR3 contains 13 residues. Between the trimmed V and J ends, which lost 2 bases and 0 bases, there was a span of 5 bases. The germline gives CDR1 MGHRA, CDR2 YSYEKL. CDR3 amino acids: CASSQTASYEQYF. Written as DNA, the CDR3 is TGCGCCAGCAGCCAAACAGCCTCCTACGAGCAGTACTTC.

The chain links TRBV5-1 to TRBJ2-5; a weak D match, TRBD2 (5 bases). Trimming took 4 bases from V and 5 from J, leaving 12 bases between them. Per germline, CDR1 SGHRS and CDR2 YFSETQ. The length of the CDR3 is 13 residues. The CDR3 here is CASSRGSSETQYF. The CDR3 bases are TGCGCCAGCAGCCGAGGGAGTAGTGAGACCCAGTACTTC.

In regard to this clone: This sample also contains other DNA sequences that code for the same CDR3. This rearrangement joins TRBV6-6 to TRBJ1-2, with 7 bases fitting TRBD1. Germline V CDR1 and CDR2: MNHNY, SVGAGI (reference sequence). The trim removed 2 bases at V and 1 base at J, leaving 4 bases unmatched. The CDR3 length is 15 residues. CDR3: CASSYEGAGNYGYTF. Here the CDR3 DNA reads TGTGCCAGCAGTTACGAGGGGGCCGGTAACTATGGCTACACCTTC.

The chain joins TRBV4-1 to TRBJ2-6, with D maybe TRBD2 (6 bases). V was shortened by 0 bases and J by 4 bases, with 22 bases between the two germline ends. The CDR3 has 20 residues. The V gene's germline CDR1 is MGHRA and CDR2 YSYEKL. The CDR3 DNA is TGCGCCAGCAGCCAAGATTCAGCGGGCGGTGGTTTTTCGGGGGCCAACGTCCTGACTTTC. The encoded protein is CASSQDSAGGGFSGANVLTF.

V usage is TRBV5-5 and J usage is TRBJ2-1; D ambiguous. Germline values: CDR1 SGHKS, CDR2 YYEKEE (reference sequence). CDR3 length: 13 amino acids. Trimming stripped 0 bases from V and 7 bases from J, with 8 bases between. Here the CDR3 reads CASSLGIPNEQFF. The CDR3, as DNA: TGTGCCAGCAGCTTGGGTATTCCTAATGAGCAGTTCTTC.

This chain joins TRBV29-1 and TRBJ1-1; D call uncertain. V was clipped by 7 bases and J by 0 bases, with 9 bases between them. This CDR3 spans 12 amino acids. CDR1 is SQVTM, CDR2 ANQGSEA, per germline. DNA of the CDR3: TGCAGCGCGAGCGCGTTGAACACTGAAGCTTTCTTT. Its protein product is CSASALNTEAFF.

The CDR3 sequence: CASSNLGQGTLLTF. In DNA, the CDR3 is TGTGCCAGTAGTAACCTCGGACAGGGAACTCTCCTGACTTTC. The V call is TRBV19, the J call TRBJ2-6; 8 nucleotides align to TRBD1. The trim removed 4 bases at V and 14 bases at J, leaving 10 bases unmatched. This CDR3 is built from 14 residues. Germline V CDR1 and CDR2: LNHDA, SQIVND (reference sequence).

The J gene is TRBJ2-7, the V gene TRBV14; 10 nucleotides align to TRBD1. J gave up 3 bases and V 1 base, and 3 bases lay outside the gene matches. CDR1 SGHDN and CDR2 FVKESK come from the germline V gene. This CDR3 region has 15 residues. The CDR3 loop is CASSQGTGGGYEQYF. As DNA, the CDR3 is TGTGCCAGCAGCCAAGGGACAGGGGGTGGCTACGAGCAGTACTTC.

The CDR3 region is CASSLVGLAGELFF. The CDR3 DNA sequence: TGTGCCAGCAGCTTAGTGGGACTCGCCGGGGAGCTGTTTTTT. The J gene is TRBJ2-2, the V gene TRBV13, with a possible D match to TRBD2 (6 bases). Germline CDR1 and CDR2: PRHDT and FYEKMQ (reference sequence). CDR3 length equals 14 residues. The V gene lost 1 base and the J gene lost 6 bases, with 9 bases spanning the gap.

The rearrangement uses TRBV7-6 and TRBJ2-7; 11 positions match TRBD1. V lost 3 bases to trimming and J lost 7 bases; unmatched junction nucleotides: 8. Germline CDR1 reads SGHVS; CDR2 reads FNYEAQ. This CDR3 is 15 amino acids long. For the CDR3, the DNA is TGTGCCAGCAGCTTCACCGGGACAGGGGGTGGAGAGCAGTACTTC. This encodes CASSFTGTGGGEQYF.

The chain uses TRBV19 and TRBJ1-5, with 7 bases lining up with TRBD1. The trim removed 3 bases at V and 8 bases at J, leaving 16 bases unmatched. Germline V gene sequence: CDR1 LNHDA, CDR2 SQIVND (reference sequence). The CDR3 is 17 amino acids. CDR3 DNA sequence: TGTGCCAGTAGTATCCCCCCAGGGGGTTTAAAGATTAAGCCCCAGCATTTT. Residues: CASSIPPGGLKIKPQHF.

This rearrangement joins TRBV28 to TRBJ2-5, with 9 positions matching TRBD1. The CDR3 is made up of 13 amino acids. CDR1 is MDHEN and CDR2 is SYDVKM in the germline V gene. The V gene end was trimmed by 4 bases and the J gene end by 5 bases; junction bases not matched to a gene: 2. The CDR3 reads CASSSGQGETQYF. In nucleotides, the CDR3 is TGTGCCAGCAGTTCAGGACAGGGGGAGACCCAGTACTTC.

The V and J genes are TRBV6-1 and TRBJ2-7; 9 positions agree with TRBD1. Trimming at V came to 0 bases and at J to 2 bases, leaving 11 bases not matched to a gene. Germline CDR1 reads MNHNS; CDR2 reads SASEGT. The CDR3 loop spans 18 amino acids. DNA of the CDR3: TGTGCCAGCAGTGAAGCTGATTTCCGGGACAGGGAAACCTACGAGCAGTACTTC. Residues: CASSEADFRDRETYEQYF.

The chain has TRBV2 and TRBJ2-6; 8 positions match TRBD1. With V trimmed by 6 bases and J by 2 bases, 6 bases remained unmatched. Germline CDR1 reads SNHLY; CDR2 reads FYNNEI. There are 16 residues in the CDR3. The CDR3 loop reads CASSLSGGAGANVLTF. CDR3 sequence (DNA): TGTGCCAGCAGCCTCTCAGGGGGCGCTGGGGCCAACGTCCTGACTTTC.

The chain joins TRBV28 to TRBJ1-5; 8 bases align to TRBD1. Trimming took 5 bases from V and 6 from J; bases not matched to a gene: 3. CDR1 is MDHEN and CDR2 is SYDVKM in the germline V gene. The length of the CDR3 is 13 residues. The CDR3, as DNA: TGTGCCAGCAGTATGACAGGGGTTCAGCCCCAGCATTTT. It translates to CASSMTGVQPQHF.

V usage is TRBV5-1 and J usage is TRBJ2-1, with 9 bases that match TRBD1. This CDR3 is 16 amino acids long. Germline V gene data show CDR1 as SGHRS and CDR2 as YFSETQ. The V segment lost 0 bases and the J segment 6 bases; nucleotides outside the gene matches: 7. The CDR3 DNA reads as TGCGCCAGCAGCTTGGGTTTAGGGACAGGGCGCAATGAGCAGTTCTTC. Residues: CASSLGLGTGRNEQFF.

This clone showed up just once. CDR3 in amino acids: CASSPGTVNTEAFF. The CDR3 DNA follows: TGTGCCAGCAGCCCCGGGACAGTGAACACTGAAGCTTTCTTT. This chain links TRBV7-2 with TRBJ1-1; 7 bases match TRBD1. V shed 5 bases, J shed 0 bases, and the junction held 3 bases outside the gene matches. The CDR3 extends over 14 amino acids. Germline CDR1 is SGHTA and CDR2 is FQGNSA.

The chain recombines TRBV10-2 with TRBJ2-7; no definite D call. V dropped 4 bases and J dropped 4 bases, with 8 bases sitting between them. The CDR3 runs 12 residues. CDR1 WSHSY and CDR2 SAAADI come from the germline V gene. CDR3 residues: CASSAGSYEQYF. The CDR3 DNA reads as TGCGCCAGCAGTGCTGGCAGTTACGAGCAGTACTTC.

This sequence joins TRBV7-6 and TRBJ1-4; TRBD1 aligns across 7 bases. With V trimmed by 5 bases and J by 7 bases, 7 bases remained unmatched. The CDR3 runs 14 residues. Per the germline V gene, CDR1 is SGHVS and CDR2 is FNYEAQ. The CDR3 nucleotides are TGTGCCAGCAGCGCCCGGAACAGGGGTGAAAAACTGTTTTTT. This gives the protein CASSARNRGEKLFF.

This chain connects TRBV4-1 to TRBJ2-7, with TRBD2 as a possible D gene (7 bases). This CDR3 has 15 residues. Germline CDR1 reads MGHRA; CDR2 reads YSYEKL. V shed 0 bases and J shed 3 bases, with 12 bases lying between them. The CDR3 spells CASSQDPGGNYEQYF. For the CDR3, the DNA is TGCGCCAGCAGCCAAGATCCGGGGGGCAACTACGAGCAGTACTTC.